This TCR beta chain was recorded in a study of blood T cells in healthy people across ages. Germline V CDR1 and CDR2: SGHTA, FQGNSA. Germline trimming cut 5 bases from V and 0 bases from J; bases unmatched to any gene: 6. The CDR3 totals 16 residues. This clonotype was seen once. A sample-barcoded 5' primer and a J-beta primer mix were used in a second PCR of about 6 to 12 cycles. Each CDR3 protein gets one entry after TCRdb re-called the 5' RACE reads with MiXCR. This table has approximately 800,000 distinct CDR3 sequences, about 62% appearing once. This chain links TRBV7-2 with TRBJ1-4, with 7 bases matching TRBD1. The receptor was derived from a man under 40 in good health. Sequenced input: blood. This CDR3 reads CASSRDRTATNEKLFF. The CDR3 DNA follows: TGTGCCAGCAGCCGGGACAGAACTGCAACTAATGAAAAACTGTTTTTT.